The T cell receptor beta chain under discussion was sequenced for a study of blood T cell repertoires in COVID-19. Study information: The origin of the acute and convalescent COVID-19 samples was the United States, Italy and Spain. T cells, B-cell-depleted T cells, or PBMCs provided the cDNA or gDNA that served as material.

In the original analysis: Amplifying reference gene primers gave estimates of nucleated cell counts. TCRdb's table, derived via immunoSEQ multiplex PCR, lists solely in-frame clones and lacks some. V, J and clone size are taken as reported in that table, and D and trimming were inferred from the DNA itself. The sample shows 200,000 to 250,000 clones, approximately 90% of them seen only once. Seattle patients were enrolled while actively infected and followed longitudinally. V was shortened by 6 bases and J by 3 bases, with 11 bases between the two germline ends. Per the germline V gene, CDR1 is KGHSH and CDR2 is LQKENI. This CDR3 has 13 amino acids.

What was sequenced was peripheral blood. This receptor was taken from a man aged 25 to 45 with COVID-19, enrolled during active disease. The genes are TRBV18 and TRBJ2-5; D gene uncertain. The CDR3 reads CASSPREKETQYF. The CDR3 region has the DNA TGTGCCAGCTCCCCAAGAGAAAAAGAGACCCAGTACTTC. Based on the CDR3 plus reference TRBV18 and TRBJ2-5, the full variable domain is NAGVMQNPRHLVRRRGQEARLRCSPMKGHSHVYWYRQLPEEGLKFMVYLQKENIIDESGMPKERFSAEFPKEGPSILRIQQVVRGDSAAYFCASSPREKETQYFGPGTRLLVL.